This T cell receptor beta chain was sequenced during a study of T cell changes during pregnancy in multiple sclerosis. TCRdb keeps only in-frame clones here, not all; method: immunoSEQ multiplex PCR. The data hold more than 25,000 clones, with nearly 90% observed a single time. CDR1 and CDR2 from the germline V gene are MNHNS and SASEGT. The CDR3 extends over 16 amino acids. V lost 2 bases to trimming and J lost 4 bases, with 18 bases between them. The chain links TRBV6-1 to TRBJ2-7; D unresolved. The material was CD8+ T cells from peripheral blood mononuclear cells, obtained in the third trimester of pregnancy. This receptor was identified in a female donor with multiple sclerosis, enrolled in a pregnancy study. The CDR3 sequence is CASSEKNPLAEYEQYF. CDR3 bases: TGTGCCAGCAGTGAAAAAAATCCCTTGGCGGAGTACGAGCAGTACTTC.